This TCR beta chain emerged from a study of shared clonotypes between healthy human individuals. Produced via immunoSEQ multiplex PCR; TCRdb's table is partial and in-frame only. The sample shows around 300,000 clones, roughly 84% of them seen only once. There are 17 residues in the CDR3. The ends were cut back, 2 bases at V and 3 bases at J, with 19 bases in the middle. CDR1 and CDR2 from the germline V gene are LGHNA and YSLEER. Concerning this clone itself: Its antigen is currently unknown.

Whole-study findings and limits: Generally, naive subsets (rather than memory subsets) showed larger estimated richness. Read depth was anticipated to influence clonotype sharing among donors.

The receptor was isolated from a man younger than 35 in good health. The rearrangement joins TRBV4-3 to TRBJ1-1; weak D call: TRBD1 (6 bases). The sample comprised memory CD8+ T cells sorted from blood. Subset here: CD45RO+ cells pooled with CCR7-negative TemRA cells. The CDR3 is CASSQIFLTGWDTEAFF. CDR3 coding DNA: TGCGCCAGCAGCCAAATATTTTTAACAGGGTGGGACACTGAAGCTTTCTTT.